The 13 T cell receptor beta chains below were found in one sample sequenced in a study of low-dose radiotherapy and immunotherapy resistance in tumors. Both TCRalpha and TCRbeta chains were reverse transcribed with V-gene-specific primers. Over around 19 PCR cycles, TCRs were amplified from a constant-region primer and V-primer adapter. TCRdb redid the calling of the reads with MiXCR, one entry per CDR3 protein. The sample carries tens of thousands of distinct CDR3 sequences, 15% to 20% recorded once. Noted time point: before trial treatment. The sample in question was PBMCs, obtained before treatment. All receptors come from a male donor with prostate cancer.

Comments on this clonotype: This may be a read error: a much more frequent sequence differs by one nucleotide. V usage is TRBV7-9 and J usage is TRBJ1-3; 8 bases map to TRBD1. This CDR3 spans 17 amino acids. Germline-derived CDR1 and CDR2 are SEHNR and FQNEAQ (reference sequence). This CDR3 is CASSLGAGGFSENTIYF. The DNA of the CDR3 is TGTGCCAGCAGCTTAGGGGCAGGGGGCTTTTCTGAAAACACCATATATTTT.

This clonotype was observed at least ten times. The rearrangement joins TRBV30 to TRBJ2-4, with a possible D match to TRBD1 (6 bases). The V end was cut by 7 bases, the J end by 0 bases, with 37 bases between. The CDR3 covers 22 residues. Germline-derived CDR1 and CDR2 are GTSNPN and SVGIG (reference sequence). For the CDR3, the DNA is TGTGCCTTAGACAGGTCAAAGTCTATGGGCCCTTCACTCCTTTCAGCCAAAAACATTCAGTACTTC. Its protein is CALDRSKSMGPSLLSAKNIQYF.

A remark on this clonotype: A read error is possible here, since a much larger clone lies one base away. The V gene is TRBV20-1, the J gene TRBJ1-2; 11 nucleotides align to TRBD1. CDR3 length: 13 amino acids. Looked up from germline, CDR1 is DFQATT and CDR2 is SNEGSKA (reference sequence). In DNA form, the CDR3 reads TGCGGTGCCCGGACAGGGGGCTTTATGGGCTACACCTTC. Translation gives CGARTGGFMGYTF.

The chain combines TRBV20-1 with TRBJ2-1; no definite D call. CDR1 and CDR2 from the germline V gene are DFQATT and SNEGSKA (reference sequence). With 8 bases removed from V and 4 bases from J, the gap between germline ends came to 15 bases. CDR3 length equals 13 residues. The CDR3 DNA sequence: TGCAGTTATACTCTTGGGGTTTACAATGAGCAGTTCTTC. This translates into CSYTLGVYNEQFF.

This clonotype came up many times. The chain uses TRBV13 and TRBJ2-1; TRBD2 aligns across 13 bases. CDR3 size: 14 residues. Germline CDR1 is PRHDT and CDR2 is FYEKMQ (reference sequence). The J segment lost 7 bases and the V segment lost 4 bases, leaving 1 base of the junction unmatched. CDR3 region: CASSSGLAGNEQFF. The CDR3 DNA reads TGTGCCAGCAGCTCGGGACTAGCGGGGAATGAGCAGTTCTTC.

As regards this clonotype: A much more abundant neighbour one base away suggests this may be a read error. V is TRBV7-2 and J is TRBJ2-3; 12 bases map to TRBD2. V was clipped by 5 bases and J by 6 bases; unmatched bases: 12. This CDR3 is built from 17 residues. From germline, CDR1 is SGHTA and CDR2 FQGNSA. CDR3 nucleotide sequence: TGTGCCAGCAGCAGCCAATCTAGCGGGGGGGCCTTGGATACGCAGTATTTT. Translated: CASSSQSSGGALDTQYF.

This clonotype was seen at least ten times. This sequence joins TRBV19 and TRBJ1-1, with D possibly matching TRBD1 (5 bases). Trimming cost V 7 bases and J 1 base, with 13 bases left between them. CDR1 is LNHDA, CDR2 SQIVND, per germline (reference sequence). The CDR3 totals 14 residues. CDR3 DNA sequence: TGTGCCAGTACCCTAAGGAGGGGGAACACTGAAGCTTTCTTT. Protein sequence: CASTLRRGNTEAFF.

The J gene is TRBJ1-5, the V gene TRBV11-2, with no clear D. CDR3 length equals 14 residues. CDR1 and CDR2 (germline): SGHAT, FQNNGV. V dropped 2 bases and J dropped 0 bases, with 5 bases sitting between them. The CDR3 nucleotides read TGTGCCAGCAGCTTAACCTATAGCAATCAGCCCCAGCATTTT. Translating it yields CASSLTYSNQPQHF.

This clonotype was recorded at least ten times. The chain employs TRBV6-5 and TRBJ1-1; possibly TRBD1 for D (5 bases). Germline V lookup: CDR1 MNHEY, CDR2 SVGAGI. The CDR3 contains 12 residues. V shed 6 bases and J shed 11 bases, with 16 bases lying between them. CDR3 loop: CASSGDQIRAFF. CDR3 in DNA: TGTGCCAGCAGCGGGGACCAAATCCGGGCTTTCTTT.

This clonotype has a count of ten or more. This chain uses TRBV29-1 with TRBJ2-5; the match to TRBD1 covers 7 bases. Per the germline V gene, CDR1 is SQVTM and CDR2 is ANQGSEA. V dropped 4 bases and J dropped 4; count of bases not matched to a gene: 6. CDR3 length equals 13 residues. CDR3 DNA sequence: TGCAGCGTTGTGGCGTCAGGGGGAGAGACCCAGTACTTC. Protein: CSVVASGGETQYF.

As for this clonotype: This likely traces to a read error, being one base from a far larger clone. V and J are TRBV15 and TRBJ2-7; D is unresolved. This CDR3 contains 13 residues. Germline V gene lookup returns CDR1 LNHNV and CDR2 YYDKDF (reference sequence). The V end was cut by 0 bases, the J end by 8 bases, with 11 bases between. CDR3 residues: CATSRDRGPKQYF. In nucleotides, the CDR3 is TGTGCCACCAGCAGAGATAGAGGCCCCAAGCAGTACTTC.

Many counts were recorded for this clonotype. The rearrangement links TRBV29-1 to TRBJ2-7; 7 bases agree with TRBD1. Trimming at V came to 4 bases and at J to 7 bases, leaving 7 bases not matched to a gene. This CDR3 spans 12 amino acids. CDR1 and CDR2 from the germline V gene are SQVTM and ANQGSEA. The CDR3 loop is CSVGGQHLEQYF. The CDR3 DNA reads TGCAGCGTTGGGGGACAGCACTTGGAGCAGTACTTC.

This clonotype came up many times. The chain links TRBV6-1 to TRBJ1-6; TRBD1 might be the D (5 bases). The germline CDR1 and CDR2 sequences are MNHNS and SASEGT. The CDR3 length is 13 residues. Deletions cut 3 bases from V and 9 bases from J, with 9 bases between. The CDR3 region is CASSDHGGSPLHF. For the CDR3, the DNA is TGTGCCAGCAGTGATCATGGGGGTTCACCCCTCCACTTT.